Following are 21 T cell receptor beta chains from one sample sequenced in a study of blood T cell repertoires in COVID-19. The table came from immunoSEQ multiplex PCR; TCRdb's copy has only in-frame clones and leaves some out. The sample holds under 170,000 clones, more than 80% seen once. Sequenced: peripheral blood. The receptor source for this set is an older man with acute or convalescent COVID-19.

CDR3 in DNA: TGTGCCAGCAGTCAAAGACGTAGGACAGGGTCTATAGAAAAACTGTTTTTT. As protein: CASSQRRRTGSIEKLFF. This chain joins TRBV6-6 and TRBJ1-4, with 8 bases fitting TRBD1. Germline values: CDR1 MNHNY, CDR2 SVGAGI (reference sequence). J was trimmed by 8 bases and V by 5 bases; bases with no gene match: 16. CDR3 size: 17 residues.

The V and J genes are TRBV9 and TRBJ1-1; 9 bases match TRBD1. From germline, CDR1 is SGDLS and CDR2 YYNGEE. V shed 2 bases, J shed 0 bases, and the junction held 8 bases outside the gene matches. The length of the CDR3 is 17 residues. The CDR3 nucleotides read TGTGCCAGCAGCGTGTCGGGACAGGGTCCACTGAACACTGAAGCTTTCTTT. The encoded protein is CASSVSGQGPLNTEAFF. Full variable domain (outside the CDR3, taken from reference TRBV9 and TRBJ1-1): DSGVTQTPKHLITATGQRVTLRCSPRSGDLSVYWYQQSLDQGLQFLIQYYNGEERAKGNILERFSAQQFPDLHSELNLSSLELGDSALYFCASSVSGQGPLNTEAFFGQGTRLTVV.

The chain recombines TRBV29-1 with TRBJ2-3; weak D call: TRBD2 (5 bases). The CDR3 has 14 residues. V lost 4 bases to trimming and J lost 6 bases, with 17 bases between them. The germline V gene has CDR1 SQVTM and CDR2 ANQGSEA. The CDR3 is CSVVEGRAPDTQYF. The DNA of the CDR3 is TGCAGCGTTGTTGAGGGCAGAGCGCCCGATACGCAGTATTTT.

In its sample, this clone was seen once. This chain links TRBV19 with TRBJ2-1; 8 bases are shared with TRBD1. Trimming at V came to 5 bases and at J to 4 bases, leaving 4 bases not matched to a gene. Germline V CDR1 and CDR2: LNHDA, SQIVND (reference sequence). The CDR3 spans 14 residues. The CDR3 reads CASSPGQGYNEQFF. The CDR3 region has the DNA TGTGCCAGTAGTCCTGGACAGGGTTACAATGAGCAGTTCTTC.

The chain recombines TRBV5-6 with TRBJ2-2, with a tentative D call TRBD1 (6 bases). The CDR3 length is 14 residues. Germline CDR1 and CDR2: SGHDT and YYEEEE. Between the trimmed V and J ends, which lost 4 bases and 5 bases, there was a span of 12 bases. The CDR3 spells CASSQGPGTGELFF. The DNA for the CDR3 is TGTGCCAGCAGCCAGGGGCCGGGGACCGGGGAGCTGTTTTTT.

The rearrangement uses TRBV5-1 and TRBJ2-7; TRBD2 is a possible D gene (6 bases). Germline V gene sequence: CDR1 SGHRS, CDR2 YFSETQ. Between the trimmed V and J ends, which lost 5 bases and 5 bases, there was a span of 17 bases. This CDR3 region has 14 residues. This CDR3 is CASSFGRDFDEQYF. The DNA for the CDR3 is TGCGCCAGCAGTTTTGGCCGGGACTTCGACGAGCAGTACTTC.

The V and J genes are TRBV6-4 and TRBJ2-2; a weak D match, TRBD2 (5 bases). The CDR3 is 17 amino acids. V was pared by 4 bases and J by 4 bases, with 19 bases between. Germline values: CDR1 MRHNA, CDR2 SNTAGT. The CDR3 here is CASSVFPTTSGTGELFF. CDR3 bases: TGTGCCAGCAGTGTTTTTCCCACCACCAGCGGCACCGGGGAGCTGTTTTTT.

DNA for the CDR3: TGTGCCAGCAGCTTAGCCGGGACAGGACCCCAATCTGGCTACACCTTC. It specifies CASSLAGTGPQSGYTF. V and J are TRBV7-9 and TRBJ1-2; 8 bases are shared with TRBD1. This CDR3 contains 16 residues. CDR1 and CDR2 from the germline V gene are SEHNR and FQNEAQ (reference sequence). V shed 0 bases, J shed 7 bases, and the junction held 10 bases outside the gene matches.

V is TRBV18 and J is TRBJ1-1; unclear D gene. From germline, CDR1 is KGHSH and CDR2 LQKENI. The CDR3 covers 15 residues. The ends were cut back, 0 bases at V and 3 bases at J, with 11 bases in the middle. The CDR3 DNA reads as TGTGCCAGCTCACCACCGGTCCAGAGGGACACTGAAGCTTTCTTT. This translates into CASSPPVQRDTEAFF.

The gene calls are TRBV2 and TRBJ2-1; TRBD1 agrees at 10 bases. The V gene's germline CDR1 is SNHLY and CDR2 FYNNEI. The CDR3 runs to 14 residues. V shed 6 bases and J 9 bases; nucleotides not matched to a gene: 8. CDR3 DNA: TGTGCCAGCAGGAGCGGGACAGGGGTTGGTGAGCAGTTCTTC. It specifies CASRSGTGVGEQFF.

This clone is a singleton in its sample. The chain uses TRBV5-8 and TRBJ2-5; 9 bases match TRBD1. Losses at the gene ends were 9 bases for V and 5 bases for J; bases not matched to a gene: 14. The CDR3 consists of 15 residues. The germline V gene has CDR1 SGHTS and CDR2 YDEGEE. The chain's CDR3 is CATYRYRGRRETQYF. CDR3 sequence (DNA): TGTGCCACCTACAGATACAGGGGGCGCAGGGAGACCCAGTACTTC.

This chain joins TRBV27 and TRBJ1-2, with 9 bases fitting TRBD1. This CDR3 has 16 residues. CDR1 is MNHEY, CDR2 SMNVEV, per germline (reference sequence). V trimming: 1 base; J trimming: 3 bases; junction bases outside the gene matches: 6. In DNA, the CDR3 is TGTGCCAGCAGTTTATTCCCACAGGGGGCCTACTATGGCTACACCTTC. It translates to CASSLFPQGAYYGYTF.

The rearrangement links TRBV7-9 to TRBJ2-3; 7 bases agree with TRBD2. The germline CDR1 and CDR2 sequences are SEHNR and FQNEAQ (reference sequence). V gave up 3 bases and J gave up 6 bases; unmatched junction bases: 12. The CDR3 sequence is 16 residues long. In DNA form, the CDR3 reads TGTGCCAGCAGCTTTAGGGGCGGGAGTCCCGAGGATACGCAGTATTTT. Encoded protein: CASSFRGGSPEDTQYF.

The table lists this clone with a count of one. The J gene is TRBJ1-4, the V gene TRBV28, with 8 bases identical to TRBD1. This CDR3 contains 15 residues. J gave up 8 bases and V 4 bases, and 9 bases lay outside the gene matches. Germline V lookup: CDR1 MDHEN, CDR2 SYDVKM. The CDR3 region has the DNA TGTGCCAGCAGTTCAACAGGGGGGATGAGAGAAAAACTGTTTTTT. Its translation is CASSSTGGMREKLFF.

V gene TRBV11-2 combines with J gene TRBJ1-1, with 7 bases matching TRBD1. V trimming: 5 bases; J trimming: 8 bases; junction bases outside the gene matches: 11. Germline V gene sequence: CDR1 SGHAT, CDR2 FQNNGV. This CDR3 region has 14 residues. CDR3 nucleotides: TGTGCCAGCAGCCTCCGGGACAGTTCGATGGAAGCTTTCTTT. It yields the protein CASSLRDSSMEAFF.

The V gene is TRBV27, the J gene TRBJ2-3; 10 bases line up with TRBD2. CDR3 length: 15 amino acids. CDR1 MNHEY and CDR2 SMNVEV come from the germline V gene (reference sequence). V was pared by 6 bases and J by 2 bases, with 5 bases of the junction left unmatched. CDR3 nucleotide sequence: TGTGCCAGCAGAAAAGCGGGGGGGATCACAGATACGCAGTATTTT. As protein: CASRKAGGITDTQYF.

The chain combines TRBV28 with TRBJ2-3; D is possibly TRBD1 (6 bases). There are 17 residues in the CDR3. Trimming pared 5 bases from V and 2 bases from J, leaving 20 bases between. Germline assignment: CDR1 MDHEN and CDR2 SYDVKM. The CDR3 spells CASSPPGAGLTTDTQYF. The CDR3 DNA sequence: TGTGCCAGCAGTCCCCCAGGGGCAGGGTTGACCACAGATACGCAGTATTTT.

The chain links TRBV9 to TRBJ2-3; 7 bases are a match to TRBD2. Germline assignment: CDR1 SGDLS and CDR2 YYNGEE. There are 16 residues in the CDR3. J lost 0 bases, V lost 2 bases, and 6 bases had no gene match. CDR3 nucleotide sequence: TGTGCCAGCAGCGTCCTAAGCGGGGCTAGCACAGATACGCAGTATTTT. Its translation is CASSVLSGASTDTQYF.

This clone has only a few counts. The CDR3 region is CASSKQGAGYEQYF. In DNA, the CDR3 is TGTGCCAGTAGTAAACAGGGGGCCGGCTACGAGCAGTACTTC. This rearrangement joins TRBV19 to TRBJ2-7, with 9 bases matching TRBD1. V gave up 4 bases and J gave up 3 bases; unmatched junction bases: 4. Looked up from germline, CDR1 is LNHDA and CDR2 is SQIVND (reference sequence). The CDR3 length is 14 residues.

This chain joins TRBV7-9 and TRBJ2-2; 8 positions match TRBD1. The CDR3 loop spans 15 amino acids. V gave up 5 bases and J gave up 4 bases; unmatched junction bases: 6. Germline assignment: CDR1 SEHNR and CDR2 FQNEAQ (reference sequence). The CDR3 DNA is TGTGCCAGCAGCAGCAGGGGGCGCGGCACCGGGGAGCTGTTTTTT. This encodes CASSSRGRGTGELFF.

The V and J genes are TRBV19 and TRBJ1-1; D call uncertain. In germline, CDR1 is LNHDA, CDR2 SQIVND (reference sequence). V shed 4 bases and J shed 6 bases, with 18 bases lying between them. This CDR3 region has 15 residues. Here the CDR3 reads CASSTLGVLGAEAFF. The CDR3 region has the DNA TGTGCCAGTAGTACCCTGGGAGTACTAGGCGCTGAAGCTTTCTTT.